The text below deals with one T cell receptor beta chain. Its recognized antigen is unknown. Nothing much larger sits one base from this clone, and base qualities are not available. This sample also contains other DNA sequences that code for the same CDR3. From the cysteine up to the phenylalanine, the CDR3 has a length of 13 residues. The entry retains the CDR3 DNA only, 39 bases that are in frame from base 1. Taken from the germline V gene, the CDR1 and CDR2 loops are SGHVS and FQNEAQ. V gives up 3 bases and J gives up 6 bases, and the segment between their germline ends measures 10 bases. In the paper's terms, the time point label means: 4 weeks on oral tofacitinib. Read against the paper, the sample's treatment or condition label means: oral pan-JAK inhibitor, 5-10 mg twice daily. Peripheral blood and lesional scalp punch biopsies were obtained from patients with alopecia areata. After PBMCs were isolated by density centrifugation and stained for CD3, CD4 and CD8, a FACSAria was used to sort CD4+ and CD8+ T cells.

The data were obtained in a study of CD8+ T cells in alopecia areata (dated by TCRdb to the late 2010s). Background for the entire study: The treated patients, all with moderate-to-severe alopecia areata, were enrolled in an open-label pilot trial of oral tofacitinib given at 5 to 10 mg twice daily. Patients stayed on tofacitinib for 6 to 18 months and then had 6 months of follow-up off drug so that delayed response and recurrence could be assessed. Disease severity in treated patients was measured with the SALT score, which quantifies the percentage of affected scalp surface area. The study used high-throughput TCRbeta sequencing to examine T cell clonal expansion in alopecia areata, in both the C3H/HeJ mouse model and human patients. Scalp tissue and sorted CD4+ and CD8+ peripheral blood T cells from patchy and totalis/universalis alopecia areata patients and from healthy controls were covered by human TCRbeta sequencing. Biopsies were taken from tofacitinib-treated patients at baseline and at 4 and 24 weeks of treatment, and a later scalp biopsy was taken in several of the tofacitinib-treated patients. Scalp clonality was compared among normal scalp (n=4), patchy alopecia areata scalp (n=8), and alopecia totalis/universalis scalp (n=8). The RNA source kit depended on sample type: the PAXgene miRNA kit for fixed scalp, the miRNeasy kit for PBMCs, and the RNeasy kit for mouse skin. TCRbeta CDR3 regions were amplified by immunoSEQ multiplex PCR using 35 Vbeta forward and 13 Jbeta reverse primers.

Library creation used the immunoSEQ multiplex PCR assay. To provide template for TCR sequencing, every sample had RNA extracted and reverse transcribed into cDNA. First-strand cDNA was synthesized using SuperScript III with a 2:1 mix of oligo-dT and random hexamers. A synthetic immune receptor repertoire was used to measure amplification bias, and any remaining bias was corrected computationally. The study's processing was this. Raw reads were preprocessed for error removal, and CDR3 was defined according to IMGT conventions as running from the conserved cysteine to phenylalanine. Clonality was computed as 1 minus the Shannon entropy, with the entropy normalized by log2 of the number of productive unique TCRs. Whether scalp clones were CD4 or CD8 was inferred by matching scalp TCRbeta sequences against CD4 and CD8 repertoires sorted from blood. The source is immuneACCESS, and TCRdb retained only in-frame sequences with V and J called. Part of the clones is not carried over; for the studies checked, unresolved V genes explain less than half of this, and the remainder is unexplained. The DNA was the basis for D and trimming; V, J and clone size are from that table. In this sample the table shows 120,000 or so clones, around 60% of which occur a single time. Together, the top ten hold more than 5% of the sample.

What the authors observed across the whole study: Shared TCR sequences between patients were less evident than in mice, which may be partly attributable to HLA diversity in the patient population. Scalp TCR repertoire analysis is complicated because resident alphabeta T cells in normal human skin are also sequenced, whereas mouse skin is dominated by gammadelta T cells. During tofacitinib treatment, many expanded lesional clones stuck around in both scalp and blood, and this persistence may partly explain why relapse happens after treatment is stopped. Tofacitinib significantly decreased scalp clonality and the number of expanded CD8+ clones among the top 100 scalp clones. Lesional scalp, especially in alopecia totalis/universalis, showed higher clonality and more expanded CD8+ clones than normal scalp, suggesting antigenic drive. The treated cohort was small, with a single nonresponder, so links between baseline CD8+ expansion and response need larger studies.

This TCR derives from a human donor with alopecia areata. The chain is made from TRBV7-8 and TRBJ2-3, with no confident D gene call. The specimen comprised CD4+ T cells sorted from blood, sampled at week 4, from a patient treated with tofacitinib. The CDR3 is CASSFGRADTQYF. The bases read TGTGCCAGCAGCTTTGGACGTGCCGATACGCAGTATTTT. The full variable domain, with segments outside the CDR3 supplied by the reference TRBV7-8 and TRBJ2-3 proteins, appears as GAGVSQSPRYKVAKRGQDVALRCDPISGHVSLFWYQQALGQGPEFLTYFQNEAQLDKSGLPSDRFFAERPEGSVSTLKIQRTQQEDSAVYLCASSFGRADTQYFGPGTRLTVL.